This is a list of T cell receptor beta chains from one sample in a study of OX40 agonist ivuxolimab in advanced cancers. The method was immunoSEQ multiplex PCR; TCRdb's version includes in-frame clones alone and lacks a portion of them. The repertoire holds around 83,000 clones, under 95% seen once, with 1.5% to 2% in the top ten. Sample: CD4+ or CD8+ T cells sorted from blood, taken in a trial of the OX40 agonist ivuxolimab. These receptors originate from an adult with an advanced solid tumor such as melanoma, head and neck, liver or kidney cancer. The CDR3 runs from the conserved cysteine through the conserved F or W. The D gene is left open where the match is weak. Clone size appears in some rows only: once, few, many, or a class for an expanded clone.

v_gene	d_gene	j_gene	abundance	CDR3aa	CDR3nt
TRBV10-3	NA	TRBJ1-2	NA	CAISAGDGYTF	TGTGCCATCAGTGCGGGGGACGGCTACACCTTC
TRBV2	NA	TRBJ1-5	NA	CATGTAGNQPQHF	TGTGCCACCGGGACTGCTGGCAATCAGCCCCAGCATTTT
TRBV28	TRBD1	TRBJ1-5	NA	CASRLQGQSNQPQHF	TGTGCCAGCAGACTACAGGGGCAAAGCAATCAGCCCCAGCATTTT
TRBV7-2	NA	TRBJ2-3	NA	CASSVGLPTDTQYF	TGTGCCAGCAGCGTGGGCCTGCCGACAGATACGCAGTATTTT
TRBV5-1	NA	TRBJ1-1	few	CASSTGQNTEAFF	TGCGCCAGCAGCACTGGACAGAACACTGAAGCTTTCTTT
TRBV19	TRBD2	TRBJ2-1	once	CASKFSGVSSYNEQFF	TGTGCCAGTAAATTCAGCGGGGTAAGCTCCTACAATGAGCAGTTCTTC
TRBV18	TRBD1	TRBJ1-2	NA	CASSPRNRGRGYGYTF	TGTGCCAGCTCACCACGAAACAGGGGGCGCGGCTATGGCTACACCTTC
TRBV7-4	NA	TRBJ2-3	NA	CASSFTGGSTDTQYF	TGTGCCAGCAGCTTCACAGGAGGGAGCACAGATACGCAGTATTTT
TRBV7-9	TRBD2	TRBJ2-5	NA	CASRAWTSGRQETQYF	TGTGCCAGCAGGGCCTGGACTAGCGGGCGGCAAGAGACCCAGTACTTC
TRBV5-1	TRBD1	TRBJ2-5	NA	CASSLTGGVQETQYF	TGCGCCAGCAGCTTGACAGGGGGAGTGCAAGAGACCCAGTACTTC
TRBV6-1	NA	TRBJ2-7	NA	CASSEGQYEQYF	TGTGCCAGCAGTGAAGGGCAGTACGAGCAGTACTTC
TRBV27	TRBD1	TRBJ2-7	NA	CASSPGGLSSYEQYF	TGTGCCAGCAGTCCAGGGGGCCTGAGCTCCTACGAGCAGTACTTC
TRBV15	TRBD1	TRBJ2-5	NA	CATSRDPGQGETQYF	TGTGCCACCAGCAGAGACCCGGGACAGGGAGAGACCCAGTACTTC
TRBV5-1	NA	TRBJ2-7	NA	CASSLSQASSYEQYF	TGCGCCAGCAGCTTGTCGCAGGCCAGCTCCTACGAGCAGTACTTC
TRBV7-2	NA	TRBJ2-2	NA	CASSYRYTGELFF	TGTGCCAGCAGCTATCGGTACACCGGGGAGCTGTTTTTT
TRBV5-1	TRBD1	TRBJ2-2	NA	CASSLGRGTLNTGELFF	TGCGCCAGCAGCTTAGGCAGGGGGACGTTGAACACCGGGGAGCTGTTTTTT
TRBV28	NA	TRBJ1-4	few	CASSEWGDEKLFF	TGTGCCAGCAGTGAGTGGGGCGATGAAAAACTGTTTTTT
TRBV18	NA	TRBJ1-1	NA	CASSSVQMNTEAFF	TGTGCCAGCTCCTCGGTACAGATGAACACTGAAGCTTTCTTT
TRBV5-1	NA	TRBJ2-3	NA	CASSLALTTDTQYF	TGCGCCAGCAGCTTGGCCTTAACCACAGATACGCAGTATTTT
TRBV7-2	NA	TRBJ2-7	once	CASSSSLGFGEQYF	TGTGCCAGCAGCTCCTCCCTGGGGTTCGGCGAGCAGTACTTC
TRBV10-3	TRBD1	TRBJ1-1	NA	CAISDRDRGLNTEAFF	TGTGCCATCAGTGACCGGGACAGGGGATTGAACACTGAAGCTTTCTTT
TRBV6-6	TRBD1	TRBJ1-3	NA	CASRTGGGNTIYF	TGTGCCAGTAGGACAGGGGGAGGAAACACCATATATTTT
TRBV30	NA	TRBJ1-3	NA	CAWSRSGNTIYF	TGTGCCTGGAGCCGCTCTGGAAACACCATATATTTT
TRBV10-1	NA	TRBJ2-2	NA	CASSEAGPSHGELFF	TGCGCCAGCAGTGAGGCGGGACCCTCCCACGGGGAGCTGTTTTTT
TRBV19	TRBD1	TRBJ1-5	NA	CASSIGTGGTRGNQPQHF	TGTGCCAGTAGTATCGGGACAGGGGGTACGAGGGGGAATCAGCCCCAGCATTTT
TRBV7-3	TRBD2	TRBJ2-2	once	CANTAGANTGELFF	TGTGCCAACACAGCGGGAGCAAACACCGGGGAGCTGTTTTTT
TRBV18	NA	TRBJ1-4	NA	CASSPPGLATNEKLFF	TGTGCCAGCTCACCCCCCGGCCTTGCAACTAATGAAAAACTGTTTTTT
TRBV27	TRBD1	TRBJ1-2	NA	CASSRPGTGPYGYTF	TGTGCCAGCAGTCGTCCCGGGACAGGGCCCTATGGCTACACCTTC
TRBV15	TRBD2	TRBJ2-3	NA	CATTRGAGGHTDTQYF	TGTGCCACTACCCGTGGCGCGGGAGGGCACACAGATACGCAGTATTTT
TRBV11-2	NA	TRBJ2-2	NA	CASSLDRGELFF	TGTGCCAGCAGCTTAGATCGCGGGGAGCTGTTTTTT
TRBV28	NA	TRBJ2-7	NA	CASSSFPYEQYF	TGTGCCAGCAGTTCCTTTCCCTACGAGCAGTACTTC
TRBV29-1	NA	TRBJ2-7	NA	CSVDSGRSYEQYF	TGCAGCGTTGATTCTGGACGGTCCTACGAGCAGTACTTC
TRBV10-3	TRBD1	TRBJ2-1	NA	CAISPRTGQGNEQFF	TGTGCCATCAGTCCTAGAACGGGACAGGGCAATGAGCAGTTCTTC
TRBV21-1	NA	TRBJ2-7	NA	CASSNWEREQYF	TGTGCCAGCAGCAATTGGGAGAGAGAGCAGTACTTC
TRBV18	TRBD2	TRBJ2-3	NA	CASSLEMTSGSHVTQYF	TGTGCCAGCTCACTTGAGATGACTAGCGGGAGTCACGTTACGCAGTATTTT
TRBV6-4	NA	TRBJ1-1	NA	CASRRDLGGTEAFF	TGTGCCAGCAGAAGGGACCTAGGAGGGACTGAAGCTTTCTTT
TRBV10-3	NA	TRBJ1-2	once	CAISDSGPRGDYGYTF	TGTGCCATCAGTGACTCTGGGCCCCGGGGAGACTATGGCTACACCTTC
TRBV6-1	TRBD2	TRBJ2-1	NA	CASSEYSSGLYNEQFF	TGTGCCAGCAGTGAATACTCTAGCGGTCTATACAATGAGCAGTTCTTC
TRBV10-3	TRBD1	TRBJ1-4	NA	CAISESRDREKLFF	TGTGCCATCAGTGAATCCCGGGACAGGGAAAAACTGTTTTTT
TRBV15	NA	TRBJ2-1	NA	CATSRIGVGYNEQFF	TGTGCCACCAGCCGGATCGGCGTGGGCTACAATGAGCAGTTCTTC
TRBV9	NA	TRBJ1-5	once	CASSVGAEDLNQPQHF	TGTGCCAGCAGCGTAGGGGCAGAGGATTTAAATCAGCCCCAGCATTTT
TRBV4-3	NA	TRBJ1-1	NA	CASSPTWGHNTEAFF	TGCGCCAGCAGCCCTACTTGGGGGCACAACACTGAAGCTTTCTTT
TRBV4-1	TRBD1	TRBJ1-2	NA	CASSLLDRGLLYGYTF	TGCGCCAGCAGCCTATTGGACAGGGGCCTTCTCTATGGCTACACCTTC